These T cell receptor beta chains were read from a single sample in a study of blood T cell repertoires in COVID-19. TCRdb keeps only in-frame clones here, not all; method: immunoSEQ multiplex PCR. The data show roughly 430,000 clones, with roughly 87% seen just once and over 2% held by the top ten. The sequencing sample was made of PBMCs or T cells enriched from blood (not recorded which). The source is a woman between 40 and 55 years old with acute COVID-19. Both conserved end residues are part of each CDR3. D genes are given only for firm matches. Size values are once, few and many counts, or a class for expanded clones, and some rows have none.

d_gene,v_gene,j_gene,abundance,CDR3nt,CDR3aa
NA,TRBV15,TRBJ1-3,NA,TGTGCCACCAGCGGTGGGCAGGGGAGATCTGGAAACACCATATATTTT,CATSGGQGRSGNTIYF
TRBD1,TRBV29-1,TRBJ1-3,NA,TGCAGCGTTAGGACAGGGGCAGCGAACACCATATATTTT,CSVRTGAANTIYF
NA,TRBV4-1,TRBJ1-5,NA,TGCGCCAGCAGCCAAGGGCGATTGAGAGGGGACTATCAGCCCCAGCATTTT,CASSQGRLRGDYQPQHF
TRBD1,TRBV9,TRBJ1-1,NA,TGTGCCAGCAGCGCGTTACAGGGGTCGAACACTGAAGCTTTCTTT,CASSALQGSNTEAFF
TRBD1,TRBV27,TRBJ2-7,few,TGTGCCAGCAGTTTCCTTGGACAGGGTGTCTACGAGCAGTACTTC,CASSFLGQGVYEQYF
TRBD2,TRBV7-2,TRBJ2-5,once,TGTGCCAGCAGCTTACGGCGGGGGCAAGAGACCCAGTACTTC,CASSLRRGQETQYF
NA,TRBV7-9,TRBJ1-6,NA,TGTGCCAGCAGCTTAGGACAGAACTATAATTCACCCCTCCACTTT,CASSLGQNYNSPLHF
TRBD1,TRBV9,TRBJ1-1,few,TGTGCCAGCAGCGCTCAACAGGGGGGCACTGAAGCTTTCTTT,CASSAQQGGTEAFF
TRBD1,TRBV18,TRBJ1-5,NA,TGTGCCAGCTCACCCGGACAGGGGCCGCAGCCCCAGCATTTT,CASSPGQGPQPQHF
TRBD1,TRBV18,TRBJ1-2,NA,TGTGCCAGCTCACCCTTAAACCCGGGACAGGCTAACTATGGCTACACCTTC,CASSPLNPGQANYGYTF
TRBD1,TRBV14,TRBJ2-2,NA,TGTGCCAGCAGCCAACCCGGGACAGAAAGAACCGGGGAGCTGTTTTTT,CASSQPGTERTGELFF
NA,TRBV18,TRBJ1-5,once,TGTGCCAGCTCACCAAACGGAGAAGATCAGCCCCAGCATTTT,CASSPNGEDQPQHF
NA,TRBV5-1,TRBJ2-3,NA,TGCGCCAGCAGACTAGAGACTAGCACAGATACGCAGTATTTT,CASRLETSTDTQYF
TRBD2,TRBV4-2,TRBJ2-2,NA,TGTGCCAGCAGCCAAGTGGGACTAGCGGGGGCCCTTAACACCGGGGAGCTGTTTTTT,CASSQVGLAGALNTGELFF
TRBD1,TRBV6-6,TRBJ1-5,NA,TGTGCCAGCAGTCGAACATCCGGGACAGGGGTTTGGAGCAATCAGCCCCAGCATTTT,CASSRTSGTGVWSNQPQHF
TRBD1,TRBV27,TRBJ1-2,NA,TGTGCCAGCAGTTCATCCCCCAGGGGGCATGGTGGCTACACCTTC,CASSSSPRGHGGYTF
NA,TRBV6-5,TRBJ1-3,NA,TGTGCCACTTCACAGCACTCTGGAAACACCATATATTTT,CATSQHSGNTIYF
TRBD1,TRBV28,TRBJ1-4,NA,TGTGCCAGCAGTTTACCCGGGACAGGAGATGAAAAACTGTTTTTT,CASSLPGTGDEKLFF
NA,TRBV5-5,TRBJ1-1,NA,TGTGCCAGCAGCCTGATTGACTATGAAGCTTTCTTT,CASSLIDYEAFF
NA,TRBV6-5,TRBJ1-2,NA,TGTGCCAGCAGTAGGGCCACAGGGAACTATGGCTACACCTTC,CASSRATGNYGYTF
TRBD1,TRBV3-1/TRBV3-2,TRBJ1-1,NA,TGTGCCAGCAGGAGGGACAGGGAGGGCACTGAAGCTTTCTTT,CASRRDREGTEAFF
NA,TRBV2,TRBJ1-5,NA,TGTGCCAGCAGTGAAGGGCGGAGCAATCAGCCCCAGCATTTT,CASSEGRSNQPQHF
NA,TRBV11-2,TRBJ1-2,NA,TGTGCCAGCAGCTCGCAACCCACTTCTAACTATGGCTACACCTTC,CASSSQPTSNYGYTF
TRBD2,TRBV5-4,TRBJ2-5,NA,TGTGCCAGCAGCCAACACGCGGGGGGGCTCCAAGAGACCCAGTACTTC,CASSQHAGGLQETQYF
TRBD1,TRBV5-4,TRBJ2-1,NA,TGTGCCAGCAGCCGGGGCCGGGACAGGGGTTTCAATGAGCAGTTCTTC,CASSRGRDRGFNEQFF